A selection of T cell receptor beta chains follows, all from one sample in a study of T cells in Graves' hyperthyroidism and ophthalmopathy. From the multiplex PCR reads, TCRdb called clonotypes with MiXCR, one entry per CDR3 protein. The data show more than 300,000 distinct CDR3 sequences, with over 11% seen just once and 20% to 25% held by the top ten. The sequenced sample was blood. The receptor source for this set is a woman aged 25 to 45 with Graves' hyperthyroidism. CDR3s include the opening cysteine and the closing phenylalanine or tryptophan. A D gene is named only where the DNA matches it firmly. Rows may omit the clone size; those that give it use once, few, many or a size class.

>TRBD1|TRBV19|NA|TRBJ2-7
TGTGCCAGTTTCGGGACAGGAACTACGAGGGACTACGAGCAGTACTTC
CASFGTGTTRDYEQYF
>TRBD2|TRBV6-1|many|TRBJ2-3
TGTGCCAGCAGTGGGTTAGCGGGAGATACGCAGTATTTT
CASSGLAGDTQYF
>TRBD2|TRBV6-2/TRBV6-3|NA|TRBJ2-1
TGTGCCAGCGCTAGCGGGAAGAGCTCCTACAATGAGCAGTTCTTC
CASASGKSSYNEQFF
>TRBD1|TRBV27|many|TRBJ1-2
TGTGCCAGCAGACAGTACCGGACAGGGGTCTCCGGCTACACCTTC
CASRQYRTGVSGYTF
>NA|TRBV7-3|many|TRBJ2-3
TGTGCCAGCCCAGCAGAAGAGACAGATACGCAGTATTTT
CASPAEETDTQYF
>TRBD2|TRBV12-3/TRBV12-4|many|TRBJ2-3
TGTGCCAGCAGTCGGACTAGCGGCTTTTCAGATACGCAGTATTTT
CASSRTSGFSDTQYF
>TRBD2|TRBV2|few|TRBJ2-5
TGTGCCAGCAGCCGGGACTATTCCGAGACCCAGTACTTC
CASSRDYSETQYF
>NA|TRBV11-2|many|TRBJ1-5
TGTGCCAGCAGCCCGGACAGCCTCAATCAGCCCCAGCATTTT
CASSPDSLNQPQHF
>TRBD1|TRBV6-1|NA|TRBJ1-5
TGTGCCAGCAGAACTGGACAGGGGTTCGAACAGCCCCAGCATTTT
CASRTGQGFEQPQHF
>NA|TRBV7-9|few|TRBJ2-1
TGTGCCAGCAGCTTGGTGACGCCAAGCTCCTACAATGAGCAGTTCTTC
CASSLVTPSSYNEQFF
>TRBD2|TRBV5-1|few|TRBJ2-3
TGCGCCAGCAGCCTAACTACGGGTGGGCGGGAGGCGAAGTATTTT
CASSLTTGGREAKYF
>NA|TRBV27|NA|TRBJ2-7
TGTGCCAGCTCCCCCCCCGGGTGGGAGGAGGACGAGCAGTACTTC
CASSPPGWEEDEQYF
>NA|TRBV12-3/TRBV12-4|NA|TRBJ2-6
TGTGCCAGCAGTTTGACAGCCGCTGGGGCCAACGTCCTGACTTTC
CASSLTAAGANVLTF
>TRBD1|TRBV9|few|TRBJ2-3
TGTGCCAGCAGCCTAGGGGGCGGTTCCGCTATCACAGATACGCAGTATTTT
CASSLGGGSAITDTQYF
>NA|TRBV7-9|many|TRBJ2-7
TGTGCCAGCAGCCCCGCCGGATTGGCAAGGGGCGAGCAGTACTTC
CASSPAGLARGEQYF
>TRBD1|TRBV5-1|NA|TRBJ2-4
TGCGCCAGCAGCTTGGGGGGACAGAAAAACATTCAGTACTTC
CASSLGGQKNIQYF
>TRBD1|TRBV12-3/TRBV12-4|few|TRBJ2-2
TGTGCCAGCAGTCATCAAACAGGGGCCGGGGAGCTGTTTTTT
CASSHQTGAGELFF
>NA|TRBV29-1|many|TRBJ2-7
TGCAGCGTTGTAAGGGGGTTTGGGCATGAAGCCTACGAGCAGTACTTC
CSVVRGFGHEAYEQYF
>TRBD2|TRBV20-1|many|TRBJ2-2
TGCAGTGTCCCCCCGAGCGGGAGGGTAGGCACCGGGGAGCTGTTTTTT
CSVPPSGRVGTGELFF
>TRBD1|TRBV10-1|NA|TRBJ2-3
TGCGCCAGCAACGACAGGGTGTCGGATACGCAGTATTTT
CASNDRVSDTQYF
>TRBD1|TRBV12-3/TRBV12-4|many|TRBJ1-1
TGTGCCAGCAGTCCCTCCGAGGGGGCCAGGAACACTGAAGCTTTCTTT
CASSPSEGARNTEAFF
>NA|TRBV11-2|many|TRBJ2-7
TGTGCCAGCAGACCAGCGGGTCCCTACGAGCAGTACTTC
CASRPAGPYEQYF
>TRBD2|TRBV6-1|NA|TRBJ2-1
TGTGCCAGCAGTCCCGGACTAGCGGCGAATGAGCAGTTCTTC
CASSPGLAANEQFF
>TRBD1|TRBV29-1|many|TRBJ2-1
TGCAGCGCTGATACCAGACAGGGGGCGAATGAGCAGTTCTTC
CSADTRQGANEQFF
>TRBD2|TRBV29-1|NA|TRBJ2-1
TGCAGCGCCGGGACTAGCGGGAGGTGGATCAATGAGCAGTTCTTC
CSAGTSGRWINEQFF
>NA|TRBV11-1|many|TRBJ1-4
TGTGCCAGCAGCGCAAAAGACAGTCTAGGAAAACTGTTTTTT
CASSAKDSLGKLFF
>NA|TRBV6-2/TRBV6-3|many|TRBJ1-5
TGTGCCAGCCTGGAGGACAGTCAAAGCAATCAGCCCCAGCATTTT
CASLEDSQSNQPQHF
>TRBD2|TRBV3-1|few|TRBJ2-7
TGTGCCAGCAGCCAGGGTGGGACTAGCGCCTACGAGCAGTACTTC
CASSQGGTSAYEQYF
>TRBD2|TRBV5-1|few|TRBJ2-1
TGCGCCAGCAGCCCCTTAGCGGGAGTTATCAATGAGCAGTTCTTC
CASSPLAGVINEQFF
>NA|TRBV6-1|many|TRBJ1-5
TGTGCCAGCAGTGGACAGGTCAATCAGCCCCAGCATTTT
CASSGQVNQPQHF
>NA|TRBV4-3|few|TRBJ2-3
TGCGCCAGCAGCCAAGATGTGGGCGCAGATACGCAGTATTTT
CASSQDVGADTQYF
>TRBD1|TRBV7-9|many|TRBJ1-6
TGTGCCAGCAGCTTAACCGGACAGGGTTCTCTGCTCCTCCACTTT
CASSLTGQGSLLLHF
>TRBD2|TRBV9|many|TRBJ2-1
TGTGCCAGCAGCTCCCTGGGGGGCGGGAGGGGTAATGAGCAGTTCTTC
CASSSLGGGRGNEQFF
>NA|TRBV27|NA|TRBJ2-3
TGTGCCAGCAGTTTTGCGGACCCCCTCACAGATACGCAGTATTTT
CASSFADPLTDTQYF
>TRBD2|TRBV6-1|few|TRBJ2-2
TGTGCCAGCAGTGGATCTAGCGGAGCGTACACCGGGGAGCTGTTTTTT
CASSGSSGAYTGELFF
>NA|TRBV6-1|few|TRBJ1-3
TGTGCCAGCAGTGAACGGGTAGCTGGAAACACCATATATTTT
CASSERVAGNTIYF
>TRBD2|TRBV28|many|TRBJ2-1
TGTGCCAGCAGTTACCCATCCCCGAGAAAGGCGGGAGGAGTATATGAGCAGTTCTTC
CASSYPSPRKAGGVYEQFF
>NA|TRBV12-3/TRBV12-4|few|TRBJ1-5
TGTGCCAGCAGTTTAGGAGTCGGGGCTCAACGAAGCAATCAGCCCCAGCATTTT
CASSLGVGAQRSNQPQHF
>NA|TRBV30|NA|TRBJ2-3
TGTGCCTGGAGTGTTAGGAAAGTCCGAGATACGCAGTATTTT
CAWSVRKVRDTQYF
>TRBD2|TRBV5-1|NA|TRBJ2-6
TGCGCCAGCAGCTTGGGCGGGACTAGCGGGAGCAATCGGGCCAACGTCCTGACTTTC
CASSLGGTSGSNRANVLTF
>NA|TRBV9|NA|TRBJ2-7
TGTGCCAGCAGCGCCGACAGGAGCCCCTACGAGCAGTACTTC
CASSADRSPYEQYF
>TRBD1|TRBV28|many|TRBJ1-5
TGTGCCAGCAGTTTAGGCAGGGGGTTTCGTCAGCCCCAGCATTTT
CASSLGRGFRQPQHF
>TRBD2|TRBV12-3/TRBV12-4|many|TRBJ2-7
TGTGCCAGCAGTCCCCTAGCGGCCTCCTACGAGCAGTACTTC
CASSPLAASYEQYF
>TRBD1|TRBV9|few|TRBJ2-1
TGTGCCAGCAGCGTAGTGGGGACAGGGGCCGACAATGAGCAGTTCTTC
CASSVVGTGADNEQFF
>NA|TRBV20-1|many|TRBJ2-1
TGCAGTGCCGATCGGGGTCACTCCTACAATGAGCAGTTCTTC
CSADRGHSYNEQFF
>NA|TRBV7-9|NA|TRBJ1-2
TGTGCCAGCAGCTTAGGTTTAGAATCTACCTTC
CASSLGLESTF
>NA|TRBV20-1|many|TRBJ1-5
TGCAGTGCGACCCAGGGGAATCAGCCCCAGCATTTT
CSATQGNQPQHF
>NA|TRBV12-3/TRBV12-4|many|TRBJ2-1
TGTGCCAGCAGTACCCTCGGCTCCTACAATGAGCAGTTCTTC
CASSTLGSYNEQFF
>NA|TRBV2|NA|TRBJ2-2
TGTGCCAGCAGTGAAATTCTATCGGTGACCGGGGAGCTGTTTTTT
CASSEILSVTGELFF
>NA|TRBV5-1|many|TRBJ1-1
TGCGCCAGCAGCTTGGAGGTAGGGTTGTTCACTGAAGCTTTCTTT
CASSLEVGLFTEAFF
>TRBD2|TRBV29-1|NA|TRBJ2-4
TGCAGCGTCGAATGGACTAGCGGGGGTAACATTCAGTACTTC
CSVEWTSGGNIQYF
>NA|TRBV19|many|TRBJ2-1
TGTGCCAGTAGGGGGAACGGGAGTTTGAATGAGCAGTTCTTC
CASRGNGSLNEQFF
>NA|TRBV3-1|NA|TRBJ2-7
TGTGCCAGCAGCCAGGAGGCCTACGAGCAGTACTTC
CASSQEAYEQYF
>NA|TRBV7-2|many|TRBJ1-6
TGTGCCAGCAGCTCCACAGGGACTTCACCCCTCCACTTT
CASSSTGTSPLHF
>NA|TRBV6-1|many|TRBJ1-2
TGTGCCAGCAGTGATGGCAGGGAGGAGGTCTATGGCTACACCTTC
CASSDGREEVYGYTF
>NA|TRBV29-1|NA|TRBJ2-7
TGCAGCGTTGGACAGTTGGAGTACGAGCAGTACTTC
CSVGQLEYEQYF
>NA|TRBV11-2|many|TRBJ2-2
TGTGCCAGCAGCCCCACGCCCCCCGGGACAAGGACAACCGGGGAGCTGTTTTTT
CASSPTPPGTRTTGELFF
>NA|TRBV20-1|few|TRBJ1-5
TGCAGTGCTAGTTATGGGCCAGATTCGGGTCAGCCCCAGCATTTT
CSASYGPDSGQPQHF
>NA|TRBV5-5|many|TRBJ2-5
TGTGCCAGCAGCTTGTCTGGACCTCCGGGAGAGACCCAGTACTTC
CASSLSGPPGETQYF
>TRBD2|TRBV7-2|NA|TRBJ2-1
TGTGCCAGCAGCTTAAGCGGTTGCGGGAGGGCTATCCGGTTCTTC
CASSLSGCGRAIRFF